The rows below give T cell receptor beta chains drawn from one sample of a study of blood T cell repertoires in COVID-19. The method was immunoSEQ multiplex PCR; TCRdb's version includes in-frame clones alone and lacks a portion of them. The data hold around 290,000 clones, with roughly 91% observed a single time. Sample: peripheral blood. The receptors were gathered from a man aged 35 to 55 with acute or convalescent COVID-19. The CDR3 runs from the conserved cysteine through the conserved F or W.

V	J	CDR3
TRBV5-1	TRBJ1-1	CASSVGTLAEAFF
TRBV7-6	TRBJ2-1	CASSLASGQGYNEQFF
TRBV6-5	TRBJ1-6	CASSYQDNYNSPLHF
TRBV19	TRBJ1-1	CASSIQGGKAFF
TRBV5-4	TRBJ1-1	CASSSRERDTEAFF
TRBV5-1	TRBJ1-2	CASSLGISSGLNYGYTF
TRBV2	TRBJ1-2	CASSDGLSGYTF
TRBV5-1	TRBJ1-1	CASSSGTGGRAEAFF
TRBV4-2	TRBJ2-2	CASSQNGGAPNTGELFF
TRBV6-5	TRBJ2-5	CASSPLGGVGAQYF
TRBV10-3	TRBJ2-2	CAINSGVNSYTGELFF
TRBV4-1	TRBJ1-5	CASRSTGTGNQPQHF
TRBV7-3	TRBJ2-7	CASSPFFSGGPYEQYF
TRBV7-6	TRBJ1-1	CASSLVSGNTEAFF
TRBV9	TRBJ2-6	CASSGEGGRTGSGANVLTF
TRBV21-1	TRBJ1-1	CASNFARGVGAFF
TRBV20-1	TRBJ1-5	CSASDRAYQPQHF
TRBV3-1/TRBV3-2	TRBJ2-7	CASSKSSGLSYEQYF
TRBV10-3	TRBJ1-2	CAISESGRHYGYTF
TRBV7-6	TRBJ1-1	CASGHLGAELNTEAFF
TRBV6-1	TRBJ1-2	CASREGTGNGYTF
TRBV12-3/TRBV12-4	TRBJ2-1	CASSLRGYEQFF
TRBV19	TRBJ1-5	CASSISGRDQPQHF
TRBV9	TRBJ2-1	CASSEGTGANEQFF
TRBV24-1	TRBJ1-2	CATSRIGYGYTF
TRBV10-1	TRBJ1-4	CASSGTGPGEKLFF
TRBV6-6	TRBJ2-1	CASSLRGTAFGEQFF
TRBV30	TRBJ2-1	CAWSVRERYNEQFF
TRBV5-6	TRBJ1-6	CASSSGPGDSPLHF
TRBV10-3	TRBJ1-2	CAISPQGADYGYTF
TRBV3-1/TRBV3-2	TRBJ2-7	CASSQDRTYEQYF
TRBV6-5	TRBJ2-7	CASERQGRSYEQYF
TRBV19	TRBJ1-6	CASSIVGTGASPLHF
TRBV12-3/TRBV12-4	TRBJ1-2	CASSLQGAGYTF
TRBV10-1	TRBJ2-2	CASSQGDGELFF
TRBV10-3	TRBJ2-7	CAISDSGLGIYEQYF
TRBV5-4	TRBJ2-1	CASSLVRSDEQFF
TRBV19	TRBJ1-2	CATRETKSYGYTF
TRBV5-1	TRBJ2-7	CASSSSGQGKSYEQYF
TRBV9	TRBJ2-1	CASVSGGPYNEQFF
TRBV27	TRBJ1-2	CASAPRGGDYGYTF
TRBV14	TRBJ1-1	CASSLTGGTEAFF
TRBV29-1	TRBJ2-2	CSVLEQGATGELFF
TRBV29-1	TRBJ2-7	CSVDVQGYEQYF
TRBV2	TRBJ1-4	CASGGTGGYEKLFF
TRBV10-3	TRBJ1-2	CAISGTTGALGYGYTF